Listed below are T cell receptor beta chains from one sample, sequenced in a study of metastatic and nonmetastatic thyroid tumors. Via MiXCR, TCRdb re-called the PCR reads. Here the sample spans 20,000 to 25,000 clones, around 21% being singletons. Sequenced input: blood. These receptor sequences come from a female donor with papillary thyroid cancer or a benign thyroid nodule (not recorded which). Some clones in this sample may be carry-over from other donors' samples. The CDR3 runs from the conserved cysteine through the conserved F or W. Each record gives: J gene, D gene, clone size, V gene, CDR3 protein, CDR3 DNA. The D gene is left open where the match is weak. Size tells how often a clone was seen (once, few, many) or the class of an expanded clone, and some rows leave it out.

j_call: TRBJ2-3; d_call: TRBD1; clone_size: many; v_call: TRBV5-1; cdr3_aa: CASSAGQGATDTQYF; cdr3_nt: TGCGCCAGCAGCGCCGGACAGGGGGCGACAGATACGCAGTATTTT
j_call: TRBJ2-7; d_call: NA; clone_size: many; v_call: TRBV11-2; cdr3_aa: CASSLDGSSYEQYF; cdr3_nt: TGTGCCAGCAGCTTGGACGGAAGCTCCTACGAGCAGTACTTC
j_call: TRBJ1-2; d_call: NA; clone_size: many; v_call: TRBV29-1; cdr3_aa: CSVENEAATAARYGYTF; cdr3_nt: TGCAGCGTTGAAAATGAGGCAGCCACCGCTGCCCGATATGGCTACACCTTC
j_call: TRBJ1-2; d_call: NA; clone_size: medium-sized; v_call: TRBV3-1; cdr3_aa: CASSQSGFGYTF; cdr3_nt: TGTGCCAGCAGCCAATCAGGGTTCGGCTACACCTTC
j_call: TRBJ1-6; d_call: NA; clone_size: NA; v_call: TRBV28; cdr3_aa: CASTTSGFLLHF; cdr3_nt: TGTGCCAGCACCACTTCAGGGTTTCTCCTCCACTTT
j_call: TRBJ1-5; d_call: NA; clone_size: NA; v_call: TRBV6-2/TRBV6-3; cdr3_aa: CASSYSGSTPGYAGNQPQHF; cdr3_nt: TGTGCCAGCAGTTACAGTGGGAGTACTCCGGGATACGCAGGCAATCAGCCCCAGCATTTT
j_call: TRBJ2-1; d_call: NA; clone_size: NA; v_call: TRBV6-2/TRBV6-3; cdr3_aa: CASSYKEFFGGEQFF; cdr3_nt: TGTGCCAGCAGTTACAAGGAGTTCTTCGGCGGTGAGCAGTTCTTC
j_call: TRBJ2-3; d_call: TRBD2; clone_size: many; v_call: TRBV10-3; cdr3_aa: CAIRKGLAPSDTQYF; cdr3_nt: TGTGCCATCAGGAAGGGACTAGCGCCGTCAGATACGCAGTATTTT
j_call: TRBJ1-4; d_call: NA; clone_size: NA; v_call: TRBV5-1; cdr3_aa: CASSPTGRDMGKLFF; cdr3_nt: TGCGCCAGCAGCCCAACAGGGAGGGACATGGGAAAACTGTTTTTT
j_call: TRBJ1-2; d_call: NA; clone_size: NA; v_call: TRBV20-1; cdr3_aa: CSASFPGVLQHGYTF; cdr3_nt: TGCAGTGCTAGCTTCCCAGGGGTTTTGCAGCATGGCTACACCTTC
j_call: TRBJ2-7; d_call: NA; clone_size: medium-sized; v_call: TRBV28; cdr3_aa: CASSFLPAYEQYF; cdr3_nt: TGTGCCAGCAGTTTTCTACCCGCCTACGAGCAGTACTTC
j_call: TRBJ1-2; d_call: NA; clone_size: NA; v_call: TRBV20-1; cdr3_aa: CSARNDPVAYGYTF; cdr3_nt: TGCAGTGCTAGGAATGACCCGGTGGCTTATGGCTACACCTTC
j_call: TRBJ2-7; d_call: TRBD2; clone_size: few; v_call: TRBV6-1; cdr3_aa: CASSEATSGRPWGRYF; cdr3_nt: TGTGCCAGCAGTGAAGCGACTAGCGGGCGTCCGTGGGGGCGGTACTTC
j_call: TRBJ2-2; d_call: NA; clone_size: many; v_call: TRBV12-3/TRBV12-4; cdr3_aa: CASSPGTPPGGELFF; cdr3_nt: TGTGCCAGCAGCCCCGGGACCCCCCCGGGCGGGGAGCTGTTTTTT
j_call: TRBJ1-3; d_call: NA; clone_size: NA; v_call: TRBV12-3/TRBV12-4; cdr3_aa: CASRGQGHGILRSRETIYF; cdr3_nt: TGTGCCAGCAGGGGGCAAGGACACGGGATACTCCGCTCTCGAGAGACCATATATTTT
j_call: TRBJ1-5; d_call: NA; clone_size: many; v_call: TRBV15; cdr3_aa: CATSRVSGSYSNQPQHF; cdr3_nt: TGTGCCACCAGCAGAGTCTCTGGTTCATATAGCAATCAGCCCCAGCATTTT
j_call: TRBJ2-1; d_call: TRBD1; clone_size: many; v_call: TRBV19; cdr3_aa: CASRGQGFYNEQFF; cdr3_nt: TGTGCCAGTAGGGGACAGGGGTTTTACAATGAGCAGTTCTTC
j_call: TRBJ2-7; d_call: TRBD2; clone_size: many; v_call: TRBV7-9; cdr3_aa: CASSQPGLSYEQYF; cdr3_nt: TGTGCCAGCAGCCAGCCGGGACTATCCTACGAGCAGTACTTC
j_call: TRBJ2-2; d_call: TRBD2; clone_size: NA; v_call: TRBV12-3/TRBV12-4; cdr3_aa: CPSSLQRGGSELFF; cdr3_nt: TGTCCGAGCAGTTTACAGCGGGGGGGTTCGGAGCTGTTTTTT
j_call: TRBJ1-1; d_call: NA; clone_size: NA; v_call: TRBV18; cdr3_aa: CASSPHPLRGGGTEAFF; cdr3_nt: TGTGCCAGCTCACCACACCCCCTTAGGGGAGGGGGCACTGAAGCTTTCTTT
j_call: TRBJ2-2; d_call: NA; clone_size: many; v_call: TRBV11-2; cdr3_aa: CASSISGGTGELFF; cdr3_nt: TGTGCCAGCAGCATCAGCGGCGGCACCGGGGAGCTGTTTTTT
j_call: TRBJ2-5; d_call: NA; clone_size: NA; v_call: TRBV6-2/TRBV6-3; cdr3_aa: CASSYIARETQYF; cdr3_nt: TGTGCCAGCAGTTACATTGCGAGAGAGACCCAGTACTTC
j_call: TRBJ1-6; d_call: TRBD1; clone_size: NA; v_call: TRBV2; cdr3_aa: CASSEGQGDSPLHF; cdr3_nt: TGTGCCAGCAGTGAAGGACAGGGCGATTCACCCCTCCACTTT
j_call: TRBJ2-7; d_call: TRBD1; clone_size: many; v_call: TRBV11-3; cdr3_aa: CASSAPGQRNEQYF; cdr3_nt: TGTGCCAGCAGCGCGCCGGGACAGAGGAACGAGCAGTACTTC
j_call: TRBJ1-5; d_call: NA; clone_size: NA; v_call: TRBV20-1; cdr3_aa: CSARRPGRKNQPQHF; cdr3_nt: TGCAGTGCTAGACGACCGGGGAGGAAAAATCAGCCCCAGCATTTT
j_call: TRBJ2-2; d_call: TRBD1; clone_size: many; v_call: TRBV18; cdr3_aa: CASSPNRGANTGELFF; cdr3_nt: TGTGCCAGCTCACCGAACAGGGGGGCGAACACCGGGGAGCTGTTTTTT
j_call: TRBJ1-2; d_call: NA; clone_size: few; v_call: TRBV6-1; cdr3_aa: CASSGRGSYGYTF; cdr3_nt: TGTGCCAGCAGCGGCAGGGGTTCCTATGGCTACACCTTC
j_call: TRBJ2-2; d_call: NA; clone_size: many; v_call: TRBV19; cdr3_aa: CASSIIAGAVTNTGELFF; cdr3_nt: TGTGCCAGTAGTATAATCGCGGGCGCCGTTACGAACACCGGGGAGCTGTTTTTT
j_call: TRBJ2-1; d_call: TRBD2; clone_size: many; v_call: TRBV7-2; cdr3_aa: CASTLAGANEQFF; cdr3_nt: TGTGCCAGCACCCTTGCGGGAGCCAATGAGCAGTTCTTC
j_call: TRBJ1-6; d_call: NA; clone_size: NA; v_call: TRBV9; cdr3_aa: CASRQDNSPLHF; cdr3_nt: TGTGCCAGCAGACAAGATAATTCACCCCTCCACTTT
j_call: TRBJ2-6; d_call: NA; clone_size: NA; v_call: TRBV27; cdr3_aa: CASSLSGANVLTF; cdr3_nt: TGTGCCAGCAGTTTGTCCGGGGCCAACGTCCTGACTTTC